Shown below are 20 T cell receptor beta chains from a single sample sequenced in a study of Graves' ophthalmopathy and Graves' hyperthyroidism. RNA transcripts served as template for amplifying TCR beta CDR3 sequences. HTBI primers were used in a first-round RT-PCR, which preceded a second-round multiplex PCR. TCRdb reprocessed the multiplex PCR reads via MiXCR and lists one record per CDR3 protein. This table has 200,000 to 300,000 distinct CDR3 sequences, 45% appearing once. The sample taken for sequencing was peripheral blood. The receptor set was obtained from an adult man with Graves' ophthalmopathy.

This clonotype was seen more than once but under ten times. The rearrangement links TRBV27 to TRBJ1-5; 7 nucleotides line up with TRBD1. Trimming took 6 bases from V and 6 from J; bases not matched to a gene: 2. The CDR3 consists of 12 residues. CDR1 is MNHEY, CDR2 SMNVEV, per germline (reference sequence). The CDR3 DNA is TGTGCCAGCAGGACAGGGCTTCAGCCCCAGCATTTT. Translated: CASRTGLQPQHF.

The rearrangement joins TRBV10-3 to TRBJ2-5; D is uncertain. The CDR3 spans 15 residues. The germline V gene has CDR1 ENHRY and CDR2 SYGVKD. V was trimmed by 10 bases and J by 0 bases, leaving 18 bases between them. CDR3 amino acids: CASRSGRTYQETQYF. The CDR3 coding sequence is TGTGCCAGCAGGTCCGGACGGACGTACCAAGAGACCCAGTACTTC.

Worth noting for this clonotype: The junction differs from germline at one of its ends, possibly a read error. V is TRBV7-2 and J is TRBJ1-1, with D possibly matching TRBD1 (6 bases). This CDR3 has 15 residues. The germline V gene encodes CDR1 SGHTA and CDR2 FQGNSA. DNA of the CDR3: TGCGCCAGCAGCTTCCAGGGGAAAAGAAACACTGAAGCTTTCTTT. As protein: CASSFQGKRNTEAFF.

A few counts support this clonotype. This chain joins TRBV5-1 and TRBJ1-1; no reliable D call. The CDR3 length is 15 residues. Trimming took off 3 bases at V and 0 bases at J, with 12 bases between the two ends. From germline, CDR1 is SGHRS and CDR2 YFSETQ. The CDR3, as DNA: TGCGCCAGCAGCTCAGAACCAGGCATGAACACTGAAGCTTTCTTT. Its protein product is CASSSEPGMNTEAFF. The whole variable domain, filled in from reference TRBV5-1 and TRBJ1-1, reads KAGVTQTPRYLIKTRGQQVTLSCSPISGHRSVSWYQQTPGQGLQFLFEYFSETQRNKGNFPGRFSGRQFSNSRSEMNVSTLELGDSALYLCASSSEPGMNTEAFFGQGTRLTVV.

This chain connects TRBV19 to TRBJ1-1; TRBD1 might be the D (5 bases). Trimming shortened V by 4 bases and J by 4 bases, and 19 bases separated the two germline ends. The CDR3 runs 16 residues. Germline CDR1 is LNHDA and CDR2 is SQIVND (reference sequence). CDR3 in amino acids: CASSTGLWGRGTEAFF. The CDR3 DNA is TGTGCCAGTAGTACCGGCCTTTGGGGAAGGGGCACTGAAGCTTTCTTT.

Only a few counts were recorded for this clonotype. This chain connects TRBV6-5 to TRBJ2-2, with no clear D. The CDR3 spans 14 residues. Looked up from germline, CDR1 is MNHEY and CDR2 is SVGAGI. The ends were cut back, 0 bases at V and 3 bases at J, with 5 bases in the middle. CDR3 residues: CASSYSVDTGELFF. The CDR3 DNA reads TGTGCCAGCAGTTACTCGGTGGACACCGGGGAGCTGTTTTTT.

In the case of this clonotype: The CDR3 carries no conserved terminal phenylalanine or tryptophan, so it likely arises from a read error. This chain connects TRBV10-3 to TRBJ2-5, with 8 nucleotides matching TRBD1. The CDR3 is 17 residues long. After removal of 4 bases from V and 0 bases from J, the junction contained 10 bases not matched to a gene. Per germline, CDR1 ENHRY and CDR2 SYGVKD. CDR3 DNA: TGTGCCATCAGTGCACGCCAAGGACAGGGAAACCAAGAGACCCAGTACCTC. Translation: CAISARQGQGNQETQYL.

This clonotype was counted only a few times. The chain links TRBV20-1 to TRBJ2-7, with 11 bases lining up with TRBD2. Germline assignment: CDR1 DFQATT and CDR2 SNEGSKA (reference sequence). J was trimmed by 1 base and V by 4 bases; bases with no gene match: 6. This CDR3 comprises 15 residues. The CDR3 protein is CSAIPLAGGSYEQYF. The DNA of the CDR3 is TGCAGTGCTATACCCCTAGCGGGAGGATCCTACGAGCAGTACTTC.

The chain combines TRBV10-3 with TRBJ1-5; 7 bases fit TRBD1. The CDR3 is 16 amino acids. V shed 8 bases and J 1 base; nucleotides not matched to a gene: 11. The V gene's germline CDR1 is ENHRY and CDR2 SYGVKD. The CDR3 region is CAIGQAPPGSNQPQHF. The CDR3 nucleotides are TGTGCCATCGGACAGGCGCCGCCAGGGAGCAATCAGCCCCAGCATTTT.

This chain joins TRBV7-6 and TRBJ1-2; perhaps TRBD1 as D (6 bases). Trimming removed 2 bases at V and 8 bases at J, with 18 bases between. Germline V lookup: CDR1 SGHVS, CDR2 FNYEAQ. The CDR3 is 15 amino acids. The DNA of the CDR3 is TGTGCCAGCAGCTTATTTCAGGCAGGGGCTTCGGGCTACACCTTC. Amino acids: CASSLFQAGASGYTF.

This clonotype came up a few times. The rearrangement uses TRBV20-1 and TRBJ2-7, with a tentative D call TRBD2 (5 bases). In germline, CDR1 is DFQATT, CDR2 SNEGSKA (reference sequence). The length of the CDR3 is 16 residues. Trimming took 2 bases from V and 1 from J, leaving 18 bases between them. Here the CDR3 reads CSARSLGSSRSYEQYF. The CDR3 DNA reads as TGCAGTGCTAGATCATTGGGGTCTAGCAGATCCTACGAGCAGTACTTC.

V gene TRBV10-3 combines with J gene TRBJ2-3, with D maybe TRBD2 (5 bases). CDR1 and CDR2 from the germline V gene are ENHRY and SYGVKD. There are 15 residues in the CDR3. V gave up 6 bases and J gave up 1 base, with 14 bases separating them. The CDR3: CAIRGERWGTDTQYF. In DNA form, the CDR3 reads TGTGCCATCAGGGGAGAACGGTGGGGCACAGATACGCAGTATTTT.

This clonotype was observed a handful of times. The gene calls are TRBV28 and TRBJ1-1; no clear D. Looked up from germline, CDR1 is MDHEN and CDR2 is SYDVKM. The length of the CDR3 is 14 residues. V was trimmed by 3 bases and J by 3 bases, leaving 11 bases between them. The CDR3 spells CASSLAEPHTEAFF. The CDR3 coding sequence is TGTGCCAGCAGTTTGGCGGAACCCCACACTGAAGCTTTCTTT.

The chain employs TRBV11-2 and TRBJ2-5; 14 nucleotides line up with TRBD2. There are 17 residues in the CDR3. Germline V CDR1 and CDR2: SGHAT, FQNNGV. V was clipped by 5 bases and J by 4 bases; unmatched bases: 9. DNA for the CDR3: TGTGCCAGCAGCCCCAGACTAGCGGGGGGGCCTCGAGAGACCCAGTACTTC. Residues: CASSPRLAGGPRETQYF.

The J gene is TRBJ2-5, the V gene TRBV2; the match to TRBD1 covers 9 bases. The end of the DNA aligns better with TRBJ2-1, so the J call may be wrong. The CDR3 length is 16 residues. Germline CDR1 SNHLY, CDR2 FYNNEI. The CDR3: CASRPTGTGLGDEQFF. In DNA, the CDR3 is TGTGCCAGCAGGCCAACCGGGACAGGGCTAGGGGATGAGCAGTTCTTC.

The rearrangement uses TRBV12-5 and TRBJ2-5; D gene uncertain. Germline V gene data show CDR1 as LGHNT and CDR2 as FRNRAP. Trimming removed 7 bases from V and 2 bases from J, with 5 bases in between. The CDR3 runs to 11 residues. The CDR3 nucleotides read TGTGCTAGTGCCGTACAAGAGACCCAGTACTTC. Translating gives CASAVQETQYF.

This chain links TRBV5-1 with TRBJ1-5; 7 nucleotides align to TRBD1. The CDR3 consists of 15 residues. V lost 3 bases and J lost 1; bases outside the gene matches: 4. Germline V gives CDR1 SGHRS, CDR2 YFSETQ. The CDR3 protein is CASSSGDRSNQPQHF. The CDR3 DNA reads TGCGCCAGCAGCTCGGGGGACAGAAGCAATCAGCCCCAGCATTTT.

The chain joins TRBV25-1 to TRBJ2-5; a weak D match, TRBD1 (5 bases). Germline values: CDR1 MGHDK, CDR2 SYGVNS. Between the trimmed V and J ends, which lost 6 bases and 2 bases, there was a span of 10 bases. The CDR3 consists of 13 residues. In nucleotides, the CDR3 is TGTGCCAGCAGGAGACAGCATCAAGAGACCCAGTACTTC. Its translation: CASRRQHQETQYF.

This clonotype has a handful of counts. The gene calls are TRBV5-1 and TRBJ1-3; 12 bases align to TRBD1. Trimming cost V 0 bases and J 8 bases; bases outside gene matches: 3. Per the germline V gene, CDR1 is SGHRS and CDR2 is YFSETQ. This CDR3 has 15 amino acids. The CDR3: CASSLGDRGLDTIYF. The CDR3 DNA reads as TGCGCCAGCAGCTTGGGGGACAGGGGGCTCGACACCATATATTTT.

This clonotype was observed a handful of times. The V and J genes are TRBV29-1 and TRBJ1-1, with D possibly matching TRBD1 (6 bases). V lost 6 bases and J 1 base, leaving 9 bases between the germline ends. Germline values: CDR1 SQVTM, CDR2 ANQGSEA. This CDR3 spans 12 amino acids. The CDR3 DNA reads TGCAGCGTCACGGACAGGAACACTGAAGCTTTCTTT. Translation: CSVTDRNTEAFF.